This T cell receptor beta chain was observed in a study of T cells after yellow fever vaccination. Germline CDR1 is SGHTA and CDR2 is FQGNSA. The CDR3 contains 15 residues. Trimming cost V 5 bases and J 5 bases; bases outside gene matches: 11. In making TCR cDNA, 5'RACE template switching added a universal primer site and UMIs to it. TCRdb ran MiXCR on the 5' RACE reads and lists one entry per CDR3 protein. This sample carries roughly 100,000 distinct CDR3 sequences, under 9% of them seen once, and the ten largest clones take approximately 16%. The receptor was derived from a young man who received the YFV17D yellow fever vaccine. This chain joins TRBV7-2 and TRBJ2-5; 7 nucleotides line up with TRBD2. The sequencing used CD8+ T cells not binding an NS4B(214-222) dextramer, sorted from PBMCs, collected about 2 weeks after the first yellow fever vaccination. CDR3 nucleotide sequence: TGTGCCAGCAGCCCGAGCTTCCTAGCGGTGGAGACCCAGTACTTC. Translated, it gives CASSPSFLAVETQYF.